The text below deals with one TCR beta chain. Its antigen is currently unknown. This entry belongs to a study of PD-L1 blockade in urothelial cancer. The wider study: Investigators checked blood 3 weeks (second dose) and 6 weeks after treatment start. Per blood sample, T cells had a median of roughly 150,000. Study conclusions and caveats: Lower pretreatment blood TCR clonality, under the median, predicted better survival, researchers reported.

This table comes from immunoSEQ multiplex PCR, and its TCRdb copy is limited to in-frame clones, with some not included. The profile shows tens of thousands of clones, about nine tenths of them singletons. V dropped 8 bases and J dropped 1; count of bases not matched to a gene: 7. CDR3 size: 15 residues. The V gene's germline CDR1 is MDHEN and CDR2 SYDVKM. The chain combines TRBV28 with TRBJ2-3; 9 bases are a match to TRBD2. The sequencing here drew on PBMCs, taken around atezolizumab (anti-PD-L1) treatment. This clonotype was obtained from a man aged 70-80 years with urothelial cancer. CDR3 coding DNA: TGTGCCAGCGGGTCTAGCGGGACGGGCACAGATACGCAGTATTTT. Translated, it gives CASGSSGTGTDTQYF.